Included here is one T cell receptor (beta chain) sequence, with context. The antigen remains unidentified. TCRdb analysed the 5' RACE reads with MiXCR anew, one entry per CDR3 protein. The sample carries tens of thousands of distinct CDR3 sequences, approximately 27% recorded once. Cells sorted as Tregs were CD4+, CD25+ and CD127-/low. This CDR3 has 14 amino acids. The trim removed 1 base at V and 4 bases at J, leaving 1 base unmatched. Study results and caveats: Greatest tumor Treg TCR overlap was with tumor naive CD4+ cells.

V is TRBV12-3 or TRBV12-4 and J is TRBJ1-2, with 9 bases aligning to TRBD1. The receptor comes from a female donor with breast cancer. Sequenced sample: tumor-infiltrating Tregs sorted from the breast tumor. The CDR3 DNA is TGTGCCAGCAGTTTAGGGGACAGGGCCTATGGCTACACCTTC. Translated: CASSLGDRAYGYTF.